What follows are 26 T cell receptor beta chains derived from one specimen sequenced in a study of CD8 T cells in ankylosing spondylitis. General study findings and limits: Made up of under 10 highly homologous variants, a TCR beta motif appeared characteristic of ankylosing spondylitis blood.

These receptors' antigens are unknown. One entry per CDR3 protein, called by TCRdb with MiXCR from the 5' RACE reads. The sample consists of about 440,000 distinct CDR3 sequences, roughly 17% of them appearing once. The sequenced sample consisted of blood, either unsorted or a sorted T cell fraction (not recorded which). Receptor source: a male donor with ankylosing spondylitis.

The chain has TRBV28 and TRBJ1-1; D perhaps matches TRBD1 (5 bases). The CDR3 is made up of 14 amino acids. The germline gives CDR1 MDHEN, CDR2 SYDVKM. V was trimmed by 6 bases and J by 6 bases, leaving 17 bases between them. CDR3 loop: CASSPTQGAAEAFF. The CDR3 DNA reads as TGTGCCAGCAGCCCAACCCAGGGCGCCGCTGAAGCTTTCTTT. Variable domain in full (rest from reference TRBV28 and TRBJ1-1): DVKVTQSSRYLVKRTGEKVFLECVQDMDHENMFWYRQDPGLGLRLIYFSYDVKMKEKGDIPEGYSVSREKKERFSLILESASTNQTSMYLCASSPTQGAAEAFFGQGTRLTVV.

This clonotype turned up a few times. This chain uses TRBV20-1 with TRBJ2-1; D is undetermined. This CDR3 is 11 amino acids long. The germline V gene encodes CDR1 DFQATT and CDR2 SNEGSKA (reference sequence). V dropped 4 bases and J dropped 8 bases, with 9 bases sitting between them. The CDR3 sequence is CSATPGYEQFF. In DNA form, the CDR3 reads TGCAGTGCTACTCCCGGGTATGAGCAGTTCTTC.

The V call is TRBV3-1, the J call TRBJ2-5; D perhaps matches TRBD2 (6 bases). CDR3 length: 15 residues. Trimming stripped 0 bases from V and 1 base from J, with 9 bases between. Germline V gene lookup returns CDR1 LGHDT and CDR2 YNNKEL (reference sequence). This CDR3 is CASSQEEGPQETQYF. Here the CDR3 DNA reads TGTGCCAGCAGCCAAGAGGAGGGGCCCCAAGAGACCCAGTACTTC.

This clonotype was recorded a few times. This chain uses TRBV6-2 or TRBV6-3 with TRBJ2-7; D is uncertain. The CDR3 spans 11 residues. V lost 7 bases to trimming and J lost 6 bases, with 10 bases between them. Per germline, CDR1 MNHEY and CDR2 SVGEGT. The CDR3 nucleotides read TGTGCCAGCACCGACGTGGGCGAGCAGTACTTC. This translates into CASTDVGEQYF.

The chain joins TRBV11-3 to TRBJ2-7; the D call may be TRBD1 or TRBD2 (5 bases each). Germline V gives CDR1 SGHNT, CDR2 YENEEA. This CDR3 is 17 amino acids long. V was pared by 3 bases and J by 2 bases, with 20 bases between. CDR3 residues: CASSFDPGTTFPYEQYF. The CDR3 DNA is TGTGCCAGCAGCTTTGATCCAGGGACGACGTTCCCCTACGAGCAGTACTTC.

This clonotype was observed many times. This chain connects TRBV12-3 or TRBV12-4 to TRBJ1-1, with no clear D. This CDR3 has 14 residues. Deletions cut 1 base from V and 2 bases from J, with 8 bases between. The CDR3 DNA reads as TGTGCCAGCAGTTTAGAGGTCCCAAACACTGAAGCTTTCTTT. As protein: CASSLEVPNTEAFF.

This clonotype has more than one count but fewer than ten. The chain employs TRBV20-1 and TRBJ2-3; the match to TRBD2 covers 9 bases. This CDR3 has 17 amino acids. J gave up 4 bases and V 0 bases, and 11 bases lay outside the gene matches. Germline CDR1 is DFQATT and CDR2 is SNEGSKA (reference sequence). CDR3 loop: CSARDRRAGGLSDTQYF. The CDR3 DNA follows: TGCAGTGCTAGAGATCGACGGGCGGGAGGGCTTTCAGATACGCAGTATTTT.

V usage is TRBV19 and J usage is TRBJ2-4; D might be TRBD2 (5 bases). The V end lost 9 bases, the J end lost 6 bases, and 18 bases lay between the germline ends. This CDR3 contains 14 residues. The V gene's germline CDR1 is LNHDA and CDR2 SQIVND (reference sequence). The CDR3 spells CASRGSGEGNIQYF. The CDR3 bases are TGTGCCAGCCGTGGCAGCGGTGAGGGAAACATTCAGTACTTC.

The V and J genes are TRBV15 and TRBJ1-5; 7 bases match TRBD1. From germline, CDR1 is LNHNV and CDR2 YYDKDF (reference sequence). Trimming took 0 bases from V and 1 from J; bases not matched to a gene: 9. The length of the CDR3 is 18 residues. The CDR3: CATSRDVKGAGSNQPQHF. The CDR3 coding sequence is TGTGCCACCAGCAGAGATGTCAAGGGGGCGGGGAGCAATCAGCCCCAGCATTTT.

This chain links TRBV7-9 with TRBJ2-5; D unresolved. Trimming shortened V by 5 bases and J by 3 bases, and 13 bases separated the two germline ends. The CDR3 runs to 14 residues. From germline, CDR1 is SEHNR and CDR2 FQNEAQ (reference sequence). This CDR3 is CASSRRGFEETQYF. The CDR3 DNA reads as TGTGCCAGCAGCCGGAGAGGTTTCGAAGAGACCCAGTACTTC.

In its sample, this clonotype was seen a few times. The chain uses TRBV11-2 and TRBJ2-3; D is unclear. The V gene's germline CDR1 is SGHAT and CDR2 FQNNGV. The ends were cut back, 0 bases at V and 0 bases at J, with 13 bases in the middle. This CDR3 comprises 17 residues. The DNA for the CDR3 is TGTGCCAGCAGCTTAGACGCTTTTAGGGCTAGCACAGATACGCAGTATTTT. Amino acid sequence: CASSLDAFRASTDTQYF.

This clonotype was detected only a few times. This chain connects TRBV4-2 to TRBJ2-1, with 11 positions matching TRBD2. The CDR3 is made up of 18 amino acids. In germline, CDR1 is LGHNA, CDR2 YNFKEQ. Trimming removed 0 bases from V and 4 bases from J; junction bases left unmatched: 8. This CDR3 is CASSQDRPTSGGYNEQFF. The CDR3 DNA reads as TGTGCCAGCAGCCAAGATCGTCCTACTAGCGGGGGTTACAATGAGCAGTTCTTC.

This clonotype was seen repeatedly, ten times or more. The chain links TRBV11-2 to TRBJ2-3, with 11 bases matching TRBD2. Germline V gives CDR1 SGHAT, CDR2 FQNNGV. The V segment lost 5 bases and the J segment 1 base; nucleotides outside the gene matches: 5. This CDR3 is 16 amino acids long. CDR3 sequence reads: CASSHISGGGTDTQYF. The CDR3 DNA is TGTGCCAGCAGCCACATTAGCGGGGGGGGCACAGATACGCAGTATTTT.

The sample holds many counts of this clonotype. The rearrangement uses TRBV9 and TRBJ2-5, with D tentatively TRBD1 (5 bases). The CDR3 extends over 13 amino acids. Between the trimmed V and J ends, which lost 2 bases and 1 base, there was a span of 6 bases. Germline values: CDR1 SGDLS, CDR2 YYNGEE. CDR3 bases: TGTGCCAGCAGCGTGACAGCCCAAGAGACCCAGTACTTC. It yields the protein CASSVTAQETQYF.

In its sample, this clonotype was seen many times. The rearrangement joins TRBV12-3 or TRBV12-4 to TRBJ2-1, with 7 bases lining up with TRBD1. The trim removed 6 bases at V and 4 bases at J, leaving 9 bases unmatched. The CDR3 length is 15 residues. The CDR3 region is CASRRQGSLYNEQFF. CDR3 nucleotides: TGTGCCAGCAGACGACAGGGTTCCCTGTACAATGAGCAGTTCTTC.

This clonotype appeared many times. The chain combines TRBV18 with TRBJ2-1, with 9 bases identical to TRBD1. V lost 6 bases, J lost 8 bases, and 5 bases stayed unmatched. The CDR3 length is 13 residues. Germline CDR1 is KGHSH and CDR2 is LQKENI. As DNA, the CDR3 is TGTGCCAGCTCCCAGGGACAGGGCGATGAGCAGTTCTTC. Translated, it gives CASSQGQGDEQFF.

This clonotype was counted only a few times. This sequence joins TRBV12-3 or TRBV12-4 and TRBJ2-5, with 9 bases identical to TRBD2. V gave up 6 bases and J gave up 7 bases; unmatched junction bases: 9. The CDR3 contains 14 residues. The CDR3: CASSSASGIRTQYF. The CDR3 DNA is TGTGCCAGCAGCTCTGCTAGCGGGATAAGGACCCAGTACTTC.

This chain links TRBV7-2 with TRBJ1-2, with D unclear. The V gene's germline CDR1 is SGHTA and CDR2 FQGNSA. V shed 1 base and J shed 3 bases, with 9 bases lying between them. The CDR3 sequence is 14 residues long. DNA of the CDR3: TGTGCCAGCAGCTTAGGGCGGAATGACTATGGCTACACCTTC. Its translation is CASSLGRNDYGYTF.

This clonotype was counted between two and nine times. This chain connects TRBV7-2 to TRBJ1-5; D not certain. The CDR3 totals 14 residues. Trimming shortened V by 5 bases and J by 3 bases, and 11 bases separated the two germline ends. Germline V CDR1 and CDR2: SGHTA, FQGNSA. In DNA, the CDR3 is TGTGCCAGCAGCCAAGGGCAGGACAATCAGCCCCAGCATTTT. The encoded protein is CASSQGQDNQPQHF.

This clonotype occurred a few times. V and J are TRBV30 and TRBJ2-3; TRBD1 matches 8 bases. This CDR3 has 15 residues. The ends lost 0 bases at V and 6 bases at J; junction bases unmatched: 8. In germline, CDR1 is GTSNPN, CDR2 SVGIG (reference sequence). The CDR3 DNA is TGTGCCTGGAGTGTGGGCAGGGGGCGCTTGGATACGCAGTATTTT. Translating gives CAWSVGRGRLDTQYF.

This clonotype was seen more than once but under ten times. The chain combines TRBV5-1 with TRBJ2-2; 7 bases align to TRBD2. The CDR3 has 16 residues. Germline CDR1 reads SGHRS; CDR2 reads YFSETQ. V lost 2 bases and J lost 5; bases outside the gene matches: 9. The CDR3 here is CASSFPAGEETGELFF. The CDR3, as DNA: TGCGCCAGCAGCTTCCCGGCGGGGGAGGAGACCGGGGAGCTGTTTTTT.

This clonotype was counted only a few times. This chain uses TRBV20-1 with TRBJ1-1; the D is unclear. The V end lost 4 bases, the J end lost 3 bases, and 12 bases lay between the germline ends. This CDR3 spans 13 amino acids. The germline CDR1 and CDR2 sequences are DFQATT and SNEGSKA (reference sequence). The CDR3 DNA follows: TGCAGTGCTATGCCCGGAGGAGACACTGAAGCTTTCTTT. Residues: CSAMPGGDTEAFF.

This clonotype was found many times. J is TRBJ2-3 and V is TRBV3-1, with D possibly TRBD2 on 5 matching bases. Per the germline V gene, CDR1 is LGHDT and CDR2 is YNNKEL (reference sequence). Trimming took 3 bases from V and 1 from J, leaving 5 bases between them. This CDR3 is built from 13 residues. The CDR3 protein is CASSQRGTDTQYF. The CDR3 region has the DNA TGTGCCAGCAGCCAGAGGGGCACAGATACGCAGTATTTT.

The DNA of the CDR3 is TGCAGTGCTAGTCTGGGGGGTCCCTCTGGCTACACCTTC. Protein sequence: CSASLGGPSGYTF. The chain joins TRBV20-1 to TRBJ1-2, with D perhaps TRBD1 (5 bases). V was shortened by 3 bases and J by 7 bases, with 15 bases between the two germline ends. The germline gives CDR1 DFQATT, CDR2 SNEGSKA (reference sequence). There are 13 residues in the CDR3.

The sample holds a few counts of this clonotype. The V gene is TRBV29-1, the J gene TRBJ2-1; 15 positions agree with TRBD2. The trim removed 6 bases at V and 7 bases at J, leaving 13 bases unmatched. Germline loops: CDR1 SQVTM, CDR2 ANQGSEA. This CDR3 comprises 17 residues. In DNA form, the CDR3 reads TGCAGCGTCGCCGGACTAGCGGGAGGGAACTTGGGGAATGAGCAGTTCTTC. Encoded protein: CSVAGLAGGNLGNEQFF.

This clonotype came up a few times. V gene TRBV9 combines with J gene TRBJ2-1, with 8 bases aligning to TRBD2. Losses at the gene ends were 1 base for V and 7 bases for J; bases not matched to a gene: 7. This CDR3 region has 15 residues. Germline lookup yields CDR1 SGDLS and CDR2 YYNGEE. In DNA, the CDR3 is TGTGCCAGCAGCGTACTAGCGGGTCCAGGGAATGAGCAGTTCTTC. Protein sequence: CASSVLAGPGNEQFF. Using reference TRBV9 and TRBJ2-1 for the parts outside the CDR3, the full variable domain is DSGVTQTPKHLITATGQRVTLRCSPRSGDLSVYWYQQSLDQGLQFLIQYYNGEERAKGNILERFSAQQFPDLHSELNLSSLELGDSALYFCASSVLAGPGNEQFFGPGTRLTVL.